This T cell receptor (beta chain) was captured by sequencing in a study of blood T cell repertoires in COVID-19 (dated by TCRdb to about 2020). For context, the study as a whole: Samples from collaborators originated in the United States, Italy and Spain and spanned both the acute and convalescent phases of COVID-19. The material from the prospective study consisted of cDNA or gDNA derived from T cells, B-cell-depleted T cells, or PBMCs. The repertoires were released in a freely available public database intended as a resource for research on the immune response to SARS-CoV-2. Samples were obtained from the ongoing ImmuneRACE study (first 160 participants) and from about 1,300 subjects provided by 6 global collaborators. A de-identified subject ID, COVID-19 status, age in years and sex were almost always included in the sample metadata. Where available, HLA class I and class II types were taken from metadata supplied by the sample provider and were not determined by assay-based typing. The dataset comprised deeply sampled blood TCRbeta repertoires from subjects exposed to, actively infected with, or recovered from COVID-19. What the authors observed across the whole study: How much clinical and demographic metadata was included differed by source and by participant, and the metadata was provided uncurated.

The immunoSEQ Assay, a bias-controlled multiplex PCR, was used to amplify TCRbeta CDR3 regions from genomic DNA. The study's own analysis went as follows. The number of nucleated cells in each sample was estimated from the amplification of reference gene primers within the assay. To quantify the absolute abundance of each unique TCRbeta CDR3 rearrangement, sequence reads were collapsed and filtered. For each sample, productive Simpson clonality was calculated by taking the square root of Simpson's diversity index across productive rearrangements. TCRdb limited this immuneACCESS table to in-frame rearrangements with V and J called. A share of clones is missing; checked studies link under half to unresolved V genes, and the rest is unexplained. The V and J calls and the clone size are those of that table, but D and trimming were determined from the DNA. This sample has about 130,000 clones in its table, and roughly 83% of those were observed once. 1.1% to 1.5% of the sample is taken by the ten largest.

Each collaborating institution followed its own protocols to collect whole blood in K2EDTA tubes. For TCRbeta analysis, collaborator samples were shipped as frozen whole blood, as isolated PBMCs, or as DNA extracted from either sample type. In the case of this clone: Its specific antigen is unknown. Within one base of it there is no much larger clone, and no base qualities were kept.

The CDR3, from cysteine to phenylalanine, totals 18 residues. The CDR3 DNA has 54 bases and is translated from base 1. V lost 4 bases and J lost 4 bases, and the count of bases not matched to a germline gene is 6. Taken from the germline V gene, the CDR1 and CDR2 loops are SGHNT and YENEEA. Sequenced material: peripheral blood. In this chain, TRBV11-3 is recombined with TRBJ2-2; 16 bases in the middle match TRBD2. This clonotype originated in a man aged 55 to 70 with acute or convalescent COVID-19. The nucleotide sequence is given as TGTGCCAGCAGCTCCGGGACTAGCGGGAGGGCCGGCACCGGGGAGCTGTTTTTT. Its protein is CASSSGTSGRAGTGELFF.